This TCR beta chain emerged from a study of T cell responses to AZD1222 COVID-19 vaccine (dated by TCRdb to the early 2020s). Looking at the study overall: Because spike-specific TCR depth and breadth did not differ between the two schedules, AZD1222 recipients who got a second dose at roughly 4 weeks were pooled with those who got a second dose at roughly 12 weeks. A total of 230 to 250 trial participants underwent TCR sequencing, of whom around 200 received two doses of AZD1222 and some 26 received two doses of the MenACWY control vaccine. Trial participants were enrolled by age into 18-55, 56-69 and 70-plus year subgroups, with approximately 150, 28 and 58 TCR-sequenced participants respectively.

Summary of the overall study and its limitations: Reportedly, almost half of the unique spike-specific TCRs recognized epitopes lying outside the regions that are mutated in the B.1.351 and B.1.1.7 variants. Spike-specific TCR breadth and depth rose significantly after two AZD1222 doses compared with day 0 and with MenACWY recipients. Conclusions about previously exposed vaccinees are limited because only six or seven AZD1222 recipients were SARS-CoV-2 seropositive at baseline. CD4 TCRs associated with the vaccine covered the entire spike protein, and the dominant responses were in regions 160-218 and 743-854. Because no samples from the day 14 peak response were available, repertoires could be characterized only after the peak T cell response. Participants were mostly white British, with more females than males. The authors suggested clonal diversity may have been underestimated. In the small 56-69-year group, the increase in depth fell short of significance, most likely because of low power.

Concerning this clone itself: There is no known antigen for this receptor. No base-level quality is on record; no much larger clone is a single base apart.

In the paper's terms, the time point label means: baseline before first vaccination. Vaccinee samples came from UK trials COV001 and COV002, including a single-blind randomized controlled phase 2/3 trial of AZD1222 (ChAdOx1 nCoV-19) in healthy adults. For TCRbeta chain sequencing, PBMC samples were collected from trial participants at day 0 and at day 28 after the second dose. CDR3 length: 17 amino acids, cysteine to phenylalanine. Only the CDR3 DNA stays, 51 bases, in frame from base 1. Relative to germline, V is 1 base shorter and J is 0 bases shorter, with 13 bases between their ends. CDR1 and CDR2 (LNHNV, YYDKDF) derive from the germline V gene (reference sequence). The CDR3 regions of human TCRbeta chains were subjected to immunosequencing. Processing in the source paper ran as follows. TCRs in the repertoires were compared against a reference library of SARS-CoV-2-specific TCRs that had been generated with the MIRA antigen-specificity platform. Breadth was defined as the fraction of unique TCRs that were SARS-CoV-2-associated. Depth was defined as the fraction of total T cells that were SARS-CoV-2-associated. Using the MIRA data, each spike-specific TCR was assigned both to the spike region to which the TCR was reactive and to a CD4 or CD8 class. Log10-transformed breadth and depth values were compared by one-way ANOVA with Sidak's multiple comparisons tests. TCRdb stores this immuneACCESS table with in-frame sequences only. Part of the clones is absent; in the studies checked, under half of the shortfall reflects unresolved V genes, and no reason is known for the rest. That table supplies the V and J calls and clone size; D and trimming were determined from the DNA. This sample has 100,000 to 150,000 clones in its table, and nearly 95% of those were observed once. The ten top clones hold around 5.9% of the sample.

The chain links TRBV15 with TRBJ1-3; no D segment can be confidently identified. This sequence originates from an adult in good health. Sequenced here: peripheral blood, sampled on day 0 of AZD1222 vaccination. For the CDR3, the sequence is CATSRGWLGSSGNTIYF. The DNA sequence reads TGTGCCACCAGCAGAGGCTGGCTGGGCAGCTCTGGAAACACCATATATTTT.